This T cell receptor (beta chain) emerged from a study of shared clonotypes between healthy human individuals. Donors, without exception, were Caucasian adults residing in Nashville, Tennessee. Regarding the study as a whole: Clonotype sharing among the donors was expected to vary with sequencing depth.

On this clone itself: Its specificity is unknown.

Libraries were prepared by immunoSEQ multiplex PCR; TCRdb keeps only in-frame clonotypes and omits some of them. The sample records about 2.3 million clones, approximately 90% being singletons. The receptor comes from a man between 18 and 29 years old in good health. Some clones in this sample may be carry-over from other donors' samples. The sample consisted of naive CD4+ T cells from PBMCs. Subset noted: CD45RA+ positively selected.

CDR3 region: CASSQSVGRVREQYF. Here the CDR3 DNA reads TGTGCCAGCAGCCAATCGGTGGGCCGGGTGAGGGAGCAGTACTTC. The chain carries TRBV4-2 and TRBJ2-7, with D uncertain. Germline V gene data show CDR1 as LGHNA and CDR2 as YNFKEQ. This CDR3 contains 15 residues. V lost 2 bases, J lost 7 bases, and 18 bases lay in between.